This T cell receptor beta chain was sequenced in a study of human CD8 memory T cell subsets. Study-wide points: Chao1 estimates suggested stem-like memory T cells exceeded precursor exhausted T cells in diversity. Repertoires of stem-like memory and precursor exhausted T cells showed minimal mutual overlap.

This CDR3 is built from 17 residues. Germline-derived CDR1 and CDR2 are SGDLS and YYNGEE. Each subset gave duplicate vials of about 140,000 sorted CD8+ T cells for RNA. Comment on this clonotype: What it binds is not known.

Libraries of TCR beta chains were produced by 5' RACE (UMI-labeled). TCRdb reprocessed the 5' RACE reads and reports one entry per CDR3 protein, with no DNA. The sample table includes about 10,000 distinct CDR3 sequences. Sequencing used CD8+ T cells from PBMCs. The J gene is TRBJ1-1, the V gene TRBV9; TCRdb calls TRBD1, which cannot be checked without DNA. This sequence originates from a human donor in good health. CDR3 region: CASSARDRGGMNTEAFF.